This TCR beta chain was found in a study of shared clonotypes between healthy human individuals. Notes on this clone: Antigen unknown.

Donors, healthy HIV-negative adults, lacked recent acute infections or vaccinations. The CDR3 totals 17 residues. Germline V lookup: CDR1 MNHEY, CDR2 SMNVEV (reference sequence). V dropped 8 bases and J dropped 0 bases, with 20 bases sitting between them. Several immunoSEQ plates received, in even portions, the genomic DNA of each subset. The method was immunoSEQ multiplex PCR; TCRdb's version includes in-frame clones alone and lacks a portion of them. Of approximately 1.5 million clones in the sample, approximately 98% are singletons; the top ten hold roughly 0.4%. General study findings and limits: The represented genetic and exposure-history diversity was limited by the small number of donors. Rarefaction analysis demonstrated incomplete sorted-subset sequencing notwithstanding large depth.

This receptor was obtained from a man aged 25-45 years in good health. Sequences were obtained from naive CD4+ T cells sorted from blood. Subset reported: CD45RA+ positively selected. V is TRBV27 and J is TRBJ2-1; possibly TRBD2 for D (5 bases). The CDR3 coding sequence is TGTGCCAGCTCCCCCGGGGTGAGGCGGAGCTCCTACAATGAGCAGTTCTTC. Its protein is CASSPGVRRSSYNEQFF.